The 5 T cell receptor beta chains listed next were all sequenced from one sample in a study of CD8 T cells in ankylosing spondylitis. A single record per CDR3 protein comes from TCRdb applying MiXCR to the 5' RACE reads. The repertoire has 200,000 to 250,000 distinct CDR3 sequences, roughly 24% of them found once; the top ten carry about 6.9%. The source material was blood, either unsorted or a sorted T cell fraction (not recorded which). These receptors were collected from a male donor with ankylosing spondylitis or in good health (not recorded which).

The rearrangement joins TRBV7-8 to TRBJ2-6; the D is unclear. Trimming stripped 5 bases from V and 6 bases from J, with 14 bases between. The CDR3 runs to 15 residues. The germline V gene encodes CDR1 SGHVS and CDR2 FQNEAQ. CDR3 nucleotides: TGTGCCAGCAGCCGCGGACGGCTCAAGGCCAACGTCCTGACTTTC. The encoded protein is CASSRGRLKANVLTF.

This clonotype was recorded many times. CDR3 loop: CASSLGGLAGGSEQFF. CDR3 coding DNA: TGTGCCAGCAGCTTGGGGGGACTAGCGGGAGGAAGTGAGCAGTTCTTC. This chain uses TRBV7-9 with TRBJ2-1; 15 bases are shared with TRBD2. The germline gives CDR1 SEHNR, CDR2 FQNEAQ (reference sequence). The CDR3 spans 16 residues. The V and J ends lost 3 bases and 9 bases, in that order; junction bases with no gene match: 6.

The chain carries TRBV20-1 and TRBJ2-1; either TRBD1 or TRBD2 may supply D (5 bases each). Trimming stripped 3 bases from V and 7 bases from J, with 13 bases between. Germline V gene sequence: CDR1 DFQATT, CDR2 SNEGSKA (reference sequence). This CDR3 is 13 amino acids long. Here the CDR3 DNA reads TGCAGTGCTAGCCGGGACCTGGATAATGAGCAGTTCTTC. It is translated as CSASRDLDNEQFF.

The chain joins TRBV7-2 to TRBJ2-7; D is undetermined. CDR1 is SGHTA, CDR2 FQGNSA, per germline. The CDR3 has 16 residues. V was cut by 1 base and J by 5 bases, with 18 bases left in between. CDR3 sequence reads: CASSLVGWSLVDEQYF. For the CDR3, the DNA is TGTGCCAGCAGCTTAGTCGGGTGGTCGTTGGTCGACGAGCAGTACTTC.

This clonotype was detected a few times. One end of the junction fails to match germline, which may point to a read error. The chain employs TRBV7-7 and TRBJ2-7; the match to TRBD2 covers 7 bases. The CDR3 covers 12 residues. Germline V CDR1 and CDR2: SSHAT, FNYEAQ (reference sequence). DNA for the CDR3: TGTGCTAGCAGCACCCCGGGAGGCGAGCAGTACTTC. This codes for CASSTPGGEQYF.